The next 20 T cell receptor beta chains were all read from a single sample in a study of blood T cell repertoires in COVID-19. Profiled with immunoSEQ multiplex PCR; TCRdb holds only in-frame clones, not every one. The data hold approximately 480,000 clones, with 89% observed a single time. The sample taken for sequencing was peripheral blood. The receptor set was obtained from a young man with COVID-19, enrolled during active disease.

This sequence joins TRBV19 and TRBJ2-2; TRBD2 aligns across 11 bases. This CDR3 has 14 residues. The V gene's germline CDR1 is LNHDA and CDR2 SQIVND (reference sequence). V lost 6 bases to trimming and J lost 14 bases; unmatched junction nucleotides: 11. CDR3 sequence: CASSSLAGGLLLFF. The CDR3 nucleotides are TGTGCCAGTAGCAGCCTAGCGGGAGGCCTCCTCCTGTTTTTT.

The chain joins TRBV3-1 (or the pseudogene TRBV3-2) to TRBJ2-7; no firm D call. CDR1 and CDR2 (germline): LGHDT, YNNKEL (reference sequence). Trimming removed 2 bases at V and 6 bases at J, with 8 bases between. The CDR3 is made up of 12 amino acids. The CDR3 protein is CASSQLQAEQYF. The CDR3 bases are TGTGCCAGCAGCCAACTTCAGGCCGAGCAGTACTTC.

The chain couples TRBV2 to TRBJ1-2, with D unclear. The germline V and J ends were trimmed by 11 bases and 1 base, with 14 bases remaining between them. Germline CDR1 and CDR2: SNHLY and FYNNEI. This CDR3 contains 13 residues. Here the CDR3 reads CACRPGINYGYTF. The CDR3 nucleotides are TGTGCCTGCCGACCGGGGATTAACTATGGCTACACCTTC. The entire variable domain, with the rest obtained from reference TRBV2 and TRBJ1-2, is as follows: EPEVTQTPSHQVTQMGQEVILRCVPISNHLYFYWYRQILGQKVEFLVSFYNNEISEKSEIFDDQFSVERPDGSNFTLKIRSTKLEDSAMYFCACRPGINYGYTFGSGTRLTVV.

The chain employs TRBV7-2 and TRBJ2-2, with a weak D call TRBD2 (6 bases). This CDR3 spans 16 amino acids. Germline V CDR1 and CDR2: SGHTA, FQGNSA. The V end was cut by 1 base, the J end by 0 bases, with 9 bases between. For the CDR3, the DNA is TGTGCCAGCAGCTTAGGTGGGACTGCGAACACCGGGGAGCTGTTTTTT. This sequence encodes CASSLGGTANTGELFF. Variable domain in full (rest from reference TRBV7-2 and TRBJ2-2): GAGVSQSPSNKVTEKGKDVELRCDPISGHTALYWYRQSLGQGLEFLIYFQGNSAPDKSGLPSDRFSAERTGGSVSTLTIQRTQQEDSAVYLCASSLGGTANTGELFFGEGSRLTVL.

This clone was seen only a few times. The rearrangement links TRBV3-1 (or the pseudogene TRBV3-2) to TRBJ2-7; tentative D call: TRBD1 (5 bases). Germline V gene data show CDR1 as LGHDT and CDR2 as YNNKEL (reference sequence). Trimming cost V 4 bases and J 0 bases, with 13 bases left between them. The CDR3 runs to 15 residues. The CDR3 protein is CASSLQGLASYEQYF. The CDR3 coding sequence is TGTGCCAGCAGCCTCCAGGGCCTCGCCTCCTACGAGCAGTACTTC.

J is TRBJ1-1 and V is TRBV10-2, with D possibly matching TRBD1 (5 bases). The CDR3 is made up of 16 amino acids. The V and J ends lost 0 bases and 2 bases respectively, with 13 bases between them. Germline CDR1 reads WSHSY; CDR2 reads SAAADI. The CDR3 DNA is TGCGCCAGCAGTGAGTCGAGGACAAGGTTTAACACTGAAGCTTTCTTT. Its protein is CASSESRTRFNTEAFF.

The chain couples TRBV5-1 to TRBJ2-5, with 9 bases identical to TRBD2. The J segment lost 5 bases and the V segment lost 0 bases, leaving 5 bases of the junction unmatched. CDR1 and CDR2 from the germline V gene are SGHRS and YFSETQ. CDR3 size: 15 residues. The CDR3 DNA sequence: TGCGCCAGCAGCTTGGGTAGCGGGAGTGGGGAGACCCAGTACTTC. It is translated as CASSLGSGSGETQYF.

The V and J genes are TRBV14 and TRBJ1-5, with D unclear. Trimming removed 2 bases from V and 3 bases from J, with 11 bases in between. Germline CDR1 and CDR2: SGHDN and FVKESK. This CDR3 has 15 residues. The CDR3 sequence is CASSQTRTINQPQHF. The CDR3 bases are TGTGCCAGCAGCCAAACGAGAACCATCAATCAGCCCCAGCATTTT.

This chain uses TRBV2 with TRBJ1-5; no clear D gene. The CDR3 spans 15 residues. V was cut by 6 bases and J by 0 bases, with 12 bases left in between. The germline CDR1 and CDR2 sequences are SNHLY and FYNNEI. The CDR3 here is CASRLDGLSNQPQHF. The CDR3 DNA follows: TGTGCCAGCAGGCTCGACGGACTTAGCAATCAGCCCCAGCATTTT.

The V and J genes are TRBV7-2 and TRBJ2-5; TRBD1 matches 7 bases. V lost 4 bases, J lost 4 bases, and 3 bases stayed unmatched. The CDR3 length is 13 residues. Germline values: CDR1 SGHTA, CDR2 FQGNSA. The CDR3 DNA follows: TGTGCCAGCAGCTCGGGACAGAGAGAGACCCAGTACTTC. As protein: CASSSGQRETQYF.

This chain uses TRBV3-1 (or the pseudogene TRBV3-2) with TRBJ1-6, with 11 bases lining up with TRBD1. Germline CDR1 and CDR2: LGHDT and YNNKEL (reference sequence). CDR3 length equals 19 residues. The J segment lost 3 bases and the V segment lost 0 bases, leaving 7 bases of the junction unmatched. Here the CDR3 reads CASSQDGRTGGFYNSPLHF. As DNA, the CDR3 is TGTGCCAGCAGCCAAGATGGGAGGACAGGGGGCTTCTATAATTCACCCCTCCACTTT.

CDR3 residues: CASSPGTGGIRSLHF. DNA for the CDR3: TGTGCCAGCAGTCCAGGGACAGGGGGCATAAGATCCCTCCACTTT. The chain recombines TRBV6-5 with TRBJ1-6; TRBD1 aligns across 12 bases. The CDR3 contains 15 residues. J was trimmed by 14 bases and V by 5 bases; bases with no gene match: 10. Germline loops: CDR1 MNHEY, CDR2 SVGAGI.

CDR3 sequence reads: CASGLAGETGELFF. As DNA, the CDR3 is TGCGCCAGCGGACTAGCGGGAGAAACCGGGGAGCTGTTTTTT. This chain links TRBV5-1 with TRBJ2-2; 13 bases agree with TRBD2. Trimming took 7 bases from V and 5 from J; bases not matched to a gene: 2. From germline, CDR1 is SGHRS and CDR2 YFSETQ. This CDR3 spans 14 amino acids.

The rearrangement joins TRBV19 to TRBJ2-7; tentatively, D is TRBD2 (5 bases). V dropped 3 bases and J dropped 5 bases, with 17 bases sitting between them. This CDR3 spans 15 amino acids. From germline, CDR1 is LNHDA and CDR2 SQIVND (reference sequence). For the CDR3, the DNA is TGTGCCAGTAGTATCCGGCATGGACTTGGGGACGAGCAGTACTTC. Translated, it gives CASSIRHGLGDEQYF.

V gene TRBV11-3 combines with J gene TRBJ1-2; D not certain. Trimming removed 0 bases from V and 0 bases from J, with 14 bases in between. In germline, CDR1 is SGHNT, CDR2 YENEEA. CDR3 length: 17 amino acids. The CDR3 sequence is CASSLEQRESPNYGYTF. The DNA for the CDR3 is TGTGCCAGCAGCTTAGAGCAGCGAGAATCACCTAACTATGGCTACACCTTC.

This chain links TRBV5-1 with TRBJ1-2, with TRBD1 matching over 11 bases. Germline V lookup: CDR1 SGHRS, CDR2 YFSETQ. The junction had 3 bases not matched to a gene; V was cut back by 0 bases and J by 2 bases. The length of the CDR3 is 16 residues. The CDR3 nucleotides read TGCGCCAGCAGCTTGGTTAGGACAGGGGGCAACTATGGCTACACCTTC. Protein: CASSLVRTGGNYGYTF.

The gene calls are TRBV7-9 and TRBJ1-1; D uncertain. Between the trimmed V and J ends, which lost 5 bases and 5 bases, there was a span of 9 bases. In germline, CDR1 is SEHNR, CDR2 FQNEAQ (reference sequence). CDR3 length equals 12 residues. The chain's CDR3 is CASSRMRTEAFF. In DNA form, the CDR3 reads TGTGCCAGCAGCCGAATGCGTACTGAAGCTTTCTTT.

This chain connects TRBV29-1 to TRBJ2-3; the D gene is possibly TRBD2 (6 bases). V was cut by 3 bases and J by 0 bases, with 10 bases left in between. This CDR3 is 14 amino acids long. CDR1 and CDR2 (germline): SQVTM, ANQGSEA. CDR3 region: CSVDGGSSTDTQYF. CDR3 coding DNA: TGCAGCGTTGATGGGGGGTCTAGCACAGATACGCAGTATTTT.

The chain uses TRBV11-2 and TRBJ2-1; 7 bases align to TRBD2. The V gene end was trimmed by 6 bases and the J gene end by 0 bases; junction bases not matched to a gene: 5. The CDR3 extends over 15 amino acids. The germline CDR1 and CDR2 sequences are SGHAT and FQNNGV. CDR3 coding DNA: TGTGCCAGCAGTCCGCTAGCGGTCTCCTACAATGAGCAGTTCTTC. Its protein product is CASSPLAVSYNEQFF.

The rearrangement links TRBV9 to TRBJ2-1, with a possible D match to TRBD1 (8 bases). Germline V gives CDR1 SGDLS, CDR2 YYNGEE. V was shortened by 4 bases and J by 7 bases, with 21 bases between the two germline ends. This CDR3 has 16 amino acids. CDR3 in amino acids: CASSPDPTGEGNEQFF. Written as DNA, the CDR3 is TGTGCCAGCAGCCCAGACCCGACAGGGGAGGGAAATGAGCAGTTCTTC. The full variable domain, its missing parts supplied by reference TRBV9 and TRBJ2-1, is DSGVTQTPKHLITATGQRVTLRCSPRSGDLSVYWYQQSLDQGLQFLIQYYNGEERAKGNILERFSAQQFPDLHSELNLSSLELGDSALYFCASSPDPTGEGNEQFFGPGTRLTVL.